A single sample gave rise to the 18 T cell receptor beta chains below, sequenced in a study of blood T cell repertoires in COVID-19. The assay was immunoSEQ multiplex PCR, and TCRdb's table has in-frame clones only and misses some. This sample yields approximately 150,000 clones, of which about 86% are seen a single time; roughly 4% belongs to the top ten. Input material: peripheral blood. The receptors were gathered from a woman aged 70-85 years with acute or convalescent COVID-19.

The genes are TRBV9 and TRBJ2-5, with 13 bases fitting TRBD2. Per the germline V gene, CDR1 is SGDLS and CDR2 is YYNGEE. The CDR3 extends over 15 amino acids. V was clipped by 4 bases and J by 5 bases; unmatched bases: 5. CDR3 sequence (DNA): TGTGCCAGCAGCCACGGGACTAGCGGGACCGAGACCCAGTACTTC. Protein product: CASSHGTSGTETQYF.

The chain couples TRBV7-9 to TRBJ1-1; possible D gene TRBD1, 5 bases. Trimming took 5 bases from V and 2 from J, leaving 18 bases between them. The CDR3 runs 16 residues. Germline CDR1 is SEHNR and CDR2 is FQNEAQ (reference sequence). The CDR3 nucleotides are TGTGCCAGCAGCGCAAGCCGGACAAGGGAAAACACTGAAGCTTTCTTT. This gives the protein CASSASRTRENTEAFF. Supplemented by reference TRBV7-9 and TRBJ1-1, the full variable domain reads DTGVSQNPRHKITKRGQNVTFRCDPISEHNRLYWYRQTLGQGPEFLTYFQNEAQLEKSRLLSDRFSAERPKGSFSTLEIQRTEQGDSAMYLCASSASRTRENTEAFFGQGTRLTVV.

This chain links TRBV21-1 with TRBJ2-4; the table's D call TRBD1 went unverified against the DNA. TRBV21-1 is classified as a pseudogene. There are 17 residues in the CDR3. In DNA form, the CDR3 reads TGTGCCAGCAGCAAGGCTCTGGGGCCGACGGCCGTGCACATTCAGTACTTC. Protein: CASSKALGPTAVHIQYF.

The chain combines TRBV11-2 with TRBJ2-5, with 7 bases fitting TRBD2. The CDR3 spans 15 residues. In germline, CDR1 is SGHAT, CDR2 FQNNGV. V dropped 1 base and J dropped 6; count of bases not matched to a gene: 8. This chain's CDR3 is CASSLGLAVGKTQYF. CDR3 in DNA: TGTGCCAGCAGCTTAGGGCTAGCGGTGGGAAAGACCCAGTACTTC.

Note on this clone: Relative to the germline gene, one junction end is altered; a read error may explain this. This chain uses TRBV5-1 with TRBJ1-5; TRBD1 might be the D (6 bases). CDR3 length equals 15 residues. Germline V gives CDR1 SGHRS, CDR2 YFSETQ. The CDR3 loop reads CVSSLGGTNNQPQHF. CDR3 bases: TGCGTCAGCAGCTTGGGGGGGACAAATAATCAGCCCCAGCATTTT.

The chain joins TRBV11-2 to TRBJ1-2, with unresolved D. Looked up from germline, CDR1 is SGHAT and CDR2 is FQNNGV. The CDR3 is made up of 15 amino acids. Between the trimmed V and J ends, which lost 0 bases and 8 bases, there was a span of 16 bases. CDR3 region: CASSLEAGIVTGYTF. The CDR3 DNA reads TGTGCCAGCAGCTTAGAGGCGGGGATCGTTACCGGCTACACCTTC.

The J gene is TRBJ1-1, the V gene TRBV28; 8 nucleotides agree with TRBD1. CDR3 length: 13 residues. Germline CDR1 is MDHEN and CDR2 is SYDVKM. The V gene end was trimmed by 5 bases and the J gene end by 3 bases; junction bases not matched to a gene: 2. The CDR3 DNA reads as TGTGCCAGCAGTCGACAGGGGCACACTGAAGCTTTCTTT. It yields the protein CASSRQGHTEAFF.

This clone occurred a few times. The chain recombines TRBV28 with TRBJ2-4; 8 bases agree with TRBD2. V shed 10 bases, J shed 0 bases, and the junction held 5 bases outside the gene matches. Looked up from germline, CDR1 is MDHEN and CDR2 is SYDVKM. This CDR3 comprises 14 residues. Here the CDR3 DNA reads TGTGCCACCTATAGCGGGACAGCCAAAAACATTCAGTACTTC. Residues: CATYSGTAKNIQYF.

This clone was picked up a small number of times. The chain employs TRBV7-9 and TRBJ2-7, with D unclear. The germline V and J ends were trimmed by 5 bases and 4 bases, with 12 bases remaining between them. Germline assignment: CDR1 SEHNR and CDR2 FQNEAQ (reference sequence). The CDR3 runs to 13 residues. CDR3 amino acids: CASSPEWAYEQYF. CDR3 bases: TGTGCCAGCAGCCCCGAGTGGGCTTACGAGCAGTACTTC.

This clone was counted a few times. This chain uses TRBV15 with TRBJ2-1; weak D call: TRBD2 (6 bases). Germline V gene lookup returns CDR1 LNHNV and CDR2 YYDKDF (reference sequence). The CDR3 totals 14 residues. The V gene lost 1 base and the J gene lost 3 bases, with 7 bases spanning the gap. The CDR3 nucleotides read TGTGCCACCAGCAGAGGGGGGGTCTACAATGAGCAGTTCTTC. It translates to CATSRGGVYNEQFF.

The chain couples TRBV19 to TRBJ1-1; weak D call: TRBD1 (5 bases). Trimming stripped 2 bases from V and 1 base from J, with 8 bases between. The germline gives CDR1 LNHDA, CDR2 SQIVND (reference sequence). This CDR3 is built from 14 residues. CDR3 in amino acids: CASSIQGQNTEAFF. CDR3 DNA sequence: TGTGCCAGTAGTATACAGGGCCAGAACACTGAAGCTTTCTTT. Supplemented by reference TRBV19 and TRBJ1-1, the full variable domain reads DGGITQSPKYLFRKEGQNVTLSCEQNLNHDAMYWYRQDPGQGLRLIYYSQIVNDFQKGDIAEGYSVSREKKESFPLTVTSAQKNPTAFYLCASSIQGQNTEAFFGQGTRLTVV.

The CDR3: CASSFSVNQPQHF. The CDR3 DNA reads as TGCGCCAGCAGCTTCTCCGTCAATCAGCCCCAGCATTTT. The V and J genes are TRBV5-1 and TRBJ1-5; D remains ambiguous. V was pared by 2 bases and J by 3 bases, with 6 bases between. Germline CDR1 is SGHRS and CDR2 is YFSETQ. The CDR3 sequence is 13 residues long.

The chain has TRBV6-5 and TRBJ2-4, with TRBD1 matching 10 bases. The CDR3 sequence is 13 residues long. Trimming took 6 bases from V and 5 from J; bases not matched to a gene: 1. Germline CDR1 reads MNHEY; CDR2 reads SVGAGI. CDR3 nucleotide sequence: TGTGCCAGCAGGGACAGGGGGGAAAACATTCAGTACTTC. Translating it yields CASRDRGENIQYF.

This clone was observed a handful of times. This chain joins TRBV7-9 and TRBJ1-5, with D perhaps matching TRBD1 (6 bases). The CDR3 totals 14 residues. CDR1 and CDR2 (germline): SEHNR, FQNEAQ (reference sequence). V lost 1 base to trimming and J lost 3 bases, with 7 bases between them. For the CDR3, the DNA is TGTGCCAGCAGCTTAGACAGGGTCAATCAGCCCCAGCATTTT. Amino acids: CASSLDRVNQPQHF.

CDR3 sequence: CASKRDITGELFF. CDR3 sequence (DNA): TGTGCCAGCAAAAGGGACATCACCGGGGAGCTGTTTTTT. The rearrangement uses TRBV2 and TRBJ2-2, with D possibly being TRBD1 (6 bases). The germline CDR1 and CDR2 sequences are SNHLY and FYNNEI. CDR3 length: 13 residues. V lost 7 bases, J lost 4 bases, and 10 bases lay in between.

This chain uses TRBV5-1 with TRBJ2-3, with a weak D call TRBD1 (6 bases). Germline V lookup: CDR1 SGHRS, CDR2 YFSETQ. There are 15 residues in the CDR3. The V gene lost 1 base and the J gene lost 1 base, with 10 bases spanning the gap. The CDR3: CASSLNNRGTDTQYF. The CDR3, as DNA: TGCGCCAGCAGCTTGAATAACAGGGGCACAGATACGCAGTATTTT.

The V and J genes are TRBV19 and TRBJ1-3; D not resolved. V was shortened by 5 bases and J by 0 bases, with 11 bases between the two germline ends. This CDR3 is 15 amino acids long. Germline-derived CDR1 and CDR2 are LNHDA and SQIVND (reference sequence). CDR3 region: CASSGPEFSGNTIYF. CDR3 nucleotide sequence: TGTGCCAGTAGTGGCCCAGAATTCTCTGGAAACACCATATATTTT.

The chain uses TRBV16 and TRBJ1-1; 7 positions agree with TRBD1. CDR1 KGHSY and CDR2 FQNENV come from the germline V gene. The V segment lost 6 bases and the J segment 5 bases; nucleotides outside the gene matches: 9. The CDR3 is 14 residues long. The DNA of the CDR3 is TGTGCCAGCAGTCCAGGGGGTATGACAACTGAAGCTTTCTTT. This gives the protein CASSPGGMTTEAFF.